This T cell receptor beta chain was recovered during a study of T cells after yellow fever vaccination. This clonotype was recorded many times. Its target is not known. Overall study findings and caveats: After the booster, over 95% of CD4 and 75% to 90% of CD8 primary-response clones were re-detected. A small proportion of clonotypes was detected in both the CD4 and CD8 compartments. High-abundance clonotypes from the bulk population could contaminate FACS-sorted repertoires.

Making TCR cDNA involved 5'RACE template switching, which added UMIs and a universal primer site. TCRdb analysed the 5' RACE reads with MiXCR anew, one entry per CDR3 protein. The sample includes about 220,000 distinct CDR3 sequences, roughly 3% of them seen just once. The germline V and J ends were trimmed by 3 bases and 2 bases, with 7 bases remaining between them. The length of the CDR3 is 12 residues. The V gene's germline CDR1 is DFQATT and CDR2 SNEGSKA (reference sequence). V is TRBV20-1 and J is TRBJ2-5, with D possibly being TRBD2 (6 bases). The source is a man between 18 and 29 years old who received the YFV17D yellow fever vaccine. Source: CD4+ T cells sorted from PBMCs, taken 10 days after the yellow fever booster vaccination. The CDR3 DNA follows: TGCAGTGCTAGTGGAGGGCAAGAGACCCAGTACTTC. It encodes CSASGGQETQYF.